The subject of this entry is one TCR beta chain. UMIs containing a 6-nucleotide sample barcode were added via template switching. The authors ran two nested PCRs of about 16 and 10 cycles on TCRalpha and TCRbeta cDNA. TCRdb reprocessed the 5' RACE reads and stores each CDR3 protein as one record, lacking DNA. Its table records tens of thousands of distinct CDR3 sequences. The data are from a study of monozygotic twins with inflammatory bowel disease. The CDR3 is 15 residues long. Germline values: CDR1 SGHNT, CDR2 YENEEA. The chain uses TRBV11-3 and TRBJ2-1; TCRdb calls TRBD2, which cannot be checked without DNA. Sequenced: blood. This clonotype was sampled from a human donor with ulcerative colitis or Crohn's disease, or a healthy co-twin of an affected twin (not recorded which). The CDR3 region is CASSFGTSVGDEQFF.